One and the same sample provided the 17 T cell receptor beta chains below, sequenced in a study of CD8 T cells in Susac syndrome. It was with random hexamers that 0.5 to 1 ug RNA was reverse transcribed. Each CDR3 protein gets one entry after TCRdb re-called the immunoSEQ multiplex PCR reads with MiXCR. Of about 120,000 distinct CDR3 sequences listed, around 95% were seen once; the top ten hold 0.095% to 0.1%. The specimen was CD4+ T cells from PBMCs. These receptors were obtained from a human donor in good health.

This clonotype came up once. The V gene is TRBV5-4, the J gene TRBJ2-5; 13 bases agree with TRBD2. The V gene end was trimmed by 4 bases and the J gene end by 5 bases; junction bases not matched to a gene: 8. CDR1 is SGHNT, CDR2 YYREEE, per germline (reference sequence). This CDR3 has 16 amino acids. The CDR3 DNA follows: TGTGCCAGCAGCCCAGCCGGGACTAGCGGGACGGAGACCCAGTACTTC. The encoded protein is CASSPAGTSGTETQYF.

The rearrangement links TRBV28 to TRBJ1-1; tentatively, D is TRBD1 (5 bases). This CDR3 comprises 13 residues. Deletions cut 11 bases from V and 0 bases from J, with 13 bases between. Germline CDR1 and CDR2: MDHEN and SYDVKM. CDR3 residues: CAVPGRVNTEAFF. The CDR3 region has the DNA TGTGCCGTACCGGGACGGGTGAACACTGAAGCTTTCTTT.

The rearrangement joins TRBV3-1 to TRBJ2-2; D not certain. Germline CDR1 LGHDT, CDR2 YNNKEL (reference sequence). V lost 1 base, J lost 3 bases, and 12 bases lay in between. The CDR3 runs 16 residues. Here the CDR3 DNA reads TGTGCCAGCAGCCAAGTCCTTTACAAGGACACCGGGGAGCTGTTTTTT. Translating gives CASSQVLYKDTGELFF.

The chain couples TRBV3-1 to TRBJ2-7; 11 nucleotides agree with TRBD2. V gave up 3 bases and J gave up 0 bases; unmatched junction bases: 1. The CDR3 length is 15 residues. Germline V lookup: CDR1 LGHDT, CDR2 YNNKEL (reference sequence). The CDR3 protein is CASSHLAGGSYEQYF. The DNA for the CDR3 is TGTGCCAGCAGCCACCTAGCGGGAGGCTCCTACGAGCAGTACTTC.

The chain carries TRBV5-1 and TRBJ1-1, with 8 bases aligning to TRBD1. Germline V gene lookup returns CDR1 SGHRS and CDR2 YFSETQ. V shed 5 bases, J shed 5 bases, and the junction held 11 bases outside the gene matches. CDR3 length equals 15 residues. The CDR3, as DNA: TGCGCCAGCAGACAGGGGGTTATGGGGGAGACTGAAGCTTTCTTT. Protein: CASRQGVMGETEAFF.

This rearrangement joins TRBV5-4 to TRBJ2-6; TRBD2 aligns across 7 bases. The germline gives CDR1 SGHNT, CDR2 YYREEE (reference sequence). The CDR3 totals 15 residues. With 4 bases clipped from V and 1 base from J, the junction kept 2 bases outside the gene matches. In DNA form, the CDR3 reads TGTGCCAGCAGCCACGGGGGGTCTGGGGCCAACGTCCTGACTTTC. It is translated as CASSHGGSGANVLTF.

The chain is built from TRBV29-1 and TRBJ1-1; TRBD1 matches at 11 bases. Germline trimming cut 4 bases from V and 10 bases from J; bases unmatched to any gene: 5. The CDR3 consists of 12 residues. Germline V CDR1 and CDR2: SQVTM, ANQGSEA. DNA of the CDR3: TGCAGCGTTGTGGGGGACAGGGGGGGAGCTTTCTTT. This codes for CSVVGDRGGAFF.

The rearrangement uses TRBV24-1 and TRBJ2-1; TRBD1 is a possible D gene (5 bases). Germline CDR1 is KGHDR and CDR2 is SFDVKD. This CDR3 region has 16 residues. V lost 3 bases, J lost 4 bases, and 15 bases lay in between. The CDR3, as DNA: TGTGCCACCAGTGATCCACACAAAACAGGTTACAATGAGCAGTTCTTC. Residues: CATSDPHKTGYNEQFF.

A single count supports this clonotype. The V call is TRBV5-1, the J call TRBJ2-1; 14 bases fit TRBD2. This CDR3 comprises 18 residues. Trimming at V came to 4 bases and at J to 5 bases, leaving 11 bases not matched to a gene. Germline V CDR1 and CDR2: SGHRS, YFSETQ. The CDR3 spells CASSAGLAGVGANNEQFF. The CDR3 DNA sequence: TGCGCCAGCAGCGCGGGACTAGCGGGAGTTGGGGCCAACAATGAGCAGTTCTTC.

CDR3 coding DNA: TGTGCCAGCAGCAGACTAGCGGGGACGAACACCGGGGAGCTGTTTTTT. Translated: CASSRLAGTNTGELFF. V usage is TRBV7-3 and J usage is TRBJ2-2, with 11 bases identical to TRBD2. After removal of 5 bases from V and 0 bases from J, the junction contained 2 bases not matched to a gene. This CDR3 spans 16 amino acids. From germline, CDR1 is SGHTA and CDR2 FQGTGA.

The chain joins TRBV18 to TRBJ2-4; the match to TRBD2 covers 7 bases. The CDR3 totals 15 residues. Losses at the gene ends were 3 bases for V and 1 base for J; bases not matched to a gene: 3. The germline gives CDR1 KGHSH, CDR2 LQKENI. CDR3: CASSPREGAKNIQYF. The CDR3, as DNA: TGTGCCAGCTCACCGAGGGAGGGGGCCAAAAACATTCAGTACTTC.

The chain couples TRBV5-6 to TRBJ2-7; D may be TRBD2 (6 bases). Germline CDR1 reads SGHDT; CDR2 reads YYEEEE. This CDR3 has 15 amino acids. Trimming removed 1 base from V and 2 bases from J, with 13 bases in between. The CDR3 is CASSLIGGSTYEQYF. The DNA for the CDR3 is TGTGCCAGCAGCTTGATCGGGGGTTCAACCTACGAGCAGTACTTC.

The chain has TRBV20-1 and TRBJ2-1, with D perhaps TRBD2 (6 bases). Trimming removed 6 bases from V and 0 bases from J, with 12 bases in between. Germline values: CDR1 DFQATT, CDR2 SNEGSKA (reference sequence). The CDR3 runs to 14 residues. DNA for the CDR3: TGCAGTGCCGGGACTCCCACCTCCTACAATGAGCAGTTCTTC. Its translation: CSAGTPTSYNEQFF.

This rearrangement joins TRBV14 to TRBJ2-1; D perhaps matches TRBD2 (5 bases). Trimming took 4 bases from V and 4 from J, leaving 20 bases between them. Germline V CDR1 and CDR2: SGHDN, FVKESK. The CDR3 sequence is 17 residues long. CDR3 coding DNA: TGTGCCAGCAGCCTAATTTCAGCGGTAGGAGCTTACAATGAGCAGTTCTTC. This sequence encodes CASSLISAVGAYNEQFF.

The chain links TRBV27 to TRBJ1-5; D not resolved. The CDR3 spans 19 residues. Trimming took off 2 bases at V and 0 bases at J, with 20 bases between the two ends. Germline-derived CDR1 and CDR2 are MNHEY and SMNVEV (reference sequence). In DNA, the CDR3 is TGTGCCAGCAGTTTACCGATATTACGCCCCGTTTATAGCAATCAGCCCCAGCATTTT. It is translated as CASSLPILRPVYSNQPQHF.

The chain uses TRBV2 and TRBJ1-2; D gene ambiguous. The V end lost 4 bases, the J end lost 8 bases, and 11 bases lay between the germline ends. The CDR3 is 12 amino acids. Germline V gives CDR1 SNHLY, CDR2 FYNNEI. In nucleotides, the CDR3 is TGTGCCAGCAGTGTGGACGCGAGGGGCTACACCTTC. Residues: CASSVDARGYTF.

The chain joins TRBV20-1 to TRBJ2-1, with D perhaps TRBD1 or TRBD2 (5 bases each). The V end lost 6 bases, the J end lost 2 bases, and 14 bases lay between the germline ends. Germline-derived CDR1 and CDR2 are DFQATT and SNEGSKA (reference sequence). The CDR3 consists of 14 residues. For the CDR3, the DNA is TGCAGTGCCGACGGGACGTTCGCCTACAATGAGCAGTTCTTC. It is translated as CSADGTFAYNEQFF.